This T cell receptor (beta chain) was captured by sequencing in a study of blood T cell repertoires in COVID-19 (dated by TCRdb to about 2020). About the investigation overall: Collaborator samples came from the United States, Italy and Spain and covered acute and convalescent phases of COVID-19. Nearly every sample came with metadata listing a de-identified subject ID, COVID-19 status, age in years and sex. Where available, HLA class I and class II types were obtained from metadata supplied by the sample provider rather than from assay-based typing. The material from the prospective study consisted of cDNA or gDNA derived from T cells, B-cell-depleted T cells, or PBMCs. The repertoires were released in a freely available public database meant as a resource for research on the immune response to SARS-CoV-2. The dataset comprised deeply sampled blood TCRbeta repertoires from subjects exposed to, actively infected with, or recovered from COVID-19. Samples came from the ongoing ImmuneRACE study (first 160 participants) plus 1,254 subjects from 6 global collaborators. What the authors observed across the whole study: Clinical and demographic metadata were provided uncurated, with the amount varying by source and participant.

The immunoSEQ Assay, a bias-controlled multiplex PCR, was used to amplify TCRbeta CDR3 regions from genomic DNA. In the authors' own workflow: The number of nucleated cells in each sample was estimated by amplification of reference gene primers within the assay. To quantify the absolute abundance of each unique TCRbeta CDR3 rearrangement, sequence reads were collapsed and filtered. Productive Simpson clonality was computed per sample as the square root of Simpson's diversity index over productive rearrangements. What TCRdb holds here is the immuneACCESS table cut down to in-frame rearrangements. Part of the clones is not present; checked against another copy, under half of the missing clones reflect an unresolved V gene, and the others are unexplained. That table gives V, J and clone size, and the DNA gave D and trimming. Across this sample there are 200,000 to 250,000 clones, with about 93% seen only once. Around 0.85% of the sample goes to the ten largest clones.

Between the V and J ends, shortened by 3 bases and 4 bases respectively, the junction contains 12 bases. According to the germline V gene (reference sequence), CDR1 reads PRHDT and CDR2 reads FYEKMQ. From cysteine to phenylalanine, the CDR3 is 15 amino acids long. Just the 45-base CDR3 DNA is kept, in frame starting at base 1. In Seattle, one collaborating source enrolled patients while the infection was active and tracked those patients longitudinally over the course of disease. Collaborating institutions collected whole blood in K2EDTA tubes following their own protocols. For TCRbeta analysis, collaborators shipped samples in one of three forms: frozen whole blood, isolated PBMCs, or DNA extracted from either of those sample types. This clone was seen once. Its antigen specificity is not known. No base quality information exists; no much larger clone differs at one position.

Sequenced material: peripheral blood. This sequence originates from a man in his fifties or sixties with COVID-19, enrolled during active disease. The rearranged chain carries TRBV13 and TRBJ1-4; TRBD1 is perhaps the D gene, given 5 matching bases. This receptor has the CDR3 CASSFGRRDNEKLFF. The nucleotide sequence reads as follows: TGTGCCAGCAGCTTTGGTCGCAGGGATAATGAAAAACTGTTTTTT.